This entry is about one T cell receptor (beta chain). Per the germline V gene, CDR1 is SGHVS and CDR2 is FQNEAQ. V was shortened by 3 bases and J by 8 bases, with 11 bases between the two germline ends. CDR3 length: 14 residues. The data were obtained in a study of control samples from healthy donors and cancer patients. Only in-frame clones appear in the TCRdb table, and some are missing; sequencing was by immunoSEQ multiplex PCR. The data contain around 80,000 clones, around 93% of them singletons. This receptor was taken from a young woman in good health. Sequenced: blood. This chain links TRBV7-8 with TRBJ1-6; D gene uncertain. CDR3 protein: CASSLTFTDSPLHF. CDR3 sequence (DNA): TGTGCCAGCAGCTTGACCTTCACCGATTCACCCCTCCACTTT.